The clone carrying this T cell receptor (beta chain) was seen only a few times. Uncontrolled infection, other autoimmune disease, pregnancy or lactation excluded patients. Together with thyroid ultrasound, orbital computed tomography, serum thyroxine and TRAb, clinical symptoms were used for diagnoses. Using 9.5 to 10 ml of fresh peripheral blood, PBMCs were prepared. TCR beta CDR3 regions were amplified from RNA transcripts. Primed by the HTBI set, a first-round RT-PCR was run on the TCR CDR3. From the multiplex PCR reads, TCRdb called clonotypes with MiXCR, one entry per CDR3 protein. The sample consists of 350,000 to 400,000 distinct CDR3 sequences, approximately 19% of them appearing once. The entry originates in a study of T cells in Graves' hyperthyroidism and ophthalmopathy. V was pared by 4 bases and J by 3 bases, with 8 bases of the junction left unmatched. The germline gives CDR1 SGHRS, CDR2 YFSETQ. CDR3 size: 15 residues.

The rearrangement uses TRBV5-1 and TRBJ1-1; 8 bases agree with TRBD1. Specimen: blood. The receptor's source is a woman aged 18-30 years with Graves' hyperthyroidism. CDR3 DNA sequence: TGCGCCAGCAGCGGAGGGACAGGAATATACACTGAAGCTTTCTTT. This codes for CASSGGTGIYTEAFF.